The present T cell receptor (beta chain) was sequenced within a study of blood T cell repertoires in COVID-19 (TCRdb year 2020). General notes on the study: The collaborator samples originated in the United States, Italy and Spain and spanned the acute and convalescent phases of COVID-19. The material from the prospective study consisted of cDNA or gDNA derived from T cells, B-cell-depleted T cells, or PBMCs. Samples were obtained from the ongoing ImmuneRACE study (first 160 participants) and from 1,000 to 1,500 subjects provided by 6 global collaborators. Subjects who had been exposed to COVID-19, were actively infected with it, or had recovered from it provided the deeply sampled blood TCRbeta repertoires that made up the dataset. Nearly every sample came with metadata listing a de-identified subject ID, COVID-19 status, age in years and sex. Where available, HLA class I and class II types were obtained from metadata supplied by the sample provider rather than from assay-based typing. The repertoires were released in a freely available public database meant as a resource for research on the immune response to SARS-CoV-2.

The full study reports these points: Clinical and demographic metadata were provided uncurated, with the amount varying by source and participant.

The germline ends are 9 bases apart after V is trimmed by 4 bases and J by 2 bases. The CDR3 sequence holds 14 residues, the cysteine and phenylalanine included. The read is trimmed to its CDR3 DNA, 42 bases read in frame from base 1. Based on the germline V gene, the CDR1 and CDR2 sequences are SGHRS and YFSETQ. A second Seattle source provided samples from volunteer blood donors who had recovered from COVID-19. Collaborating institutions collected whole blood in K2EDTA tubes following their own protocols. For TCRbeta analysis, collaborator samples were shipped as frozen whole blood, as isolated PBMCs, or as DNA extracted from either sample type. The immunoSEQ Assay, a bias-controlled multiplex PCR, was used to amplify TCRbeta CDR3 regions from genomic DNA. For the original study's pipeline: The number of nucleated cells in each sample was estimated from the amplification of reference gene primers within the assay. To quantify the absolute abundance of each unique TCRbeta CDR3 rearrangement, sequence reads were collapsed and filtered. For each sample, productive Simpson clonality was calculated as the square root of Simpson's diversity index across productive rearrangements. The table was pulled from immuneACCESS by TCRdb, which kept in-frame rearrangements only. Such tables lose some clones; where checked, under half of the loss comes from unresolved V genes, and the rest has no known cause. For V, J and clone size, that table is used; D and trimming come from the DNA. The sample table contains 250,000 or so clones; only one count was recorded for 75% to 85% of them. The top ten clonotypes cover around 2.5% of the sample.

Details on this clone: The target of this receptor is not known. No base-level quality is on record; no much larger clone is a single base apart.

The sequencing input was peripheral blood. This clonotype was sampled from a man in his forties who had recovered from COVID-19. The V and J genes are TRBV5-1 and TRBJ1-4; TRBD1 is a weak D gene call, 5 bases matching. The bases are TGCGCCAGCAGCCGGGGGTCTACTAATGAAAAACTGTTTTTT. The resulting protein is CASSRGSTNEKLFF. Where the CDR3 stops, the reference TRBV5-1 and TRBJ1-4 genes take over; the full variable domain is KAGVTQTPRYLIKTRGQQVTLSCSPISGHRSVSWYQQTPGQGLQFLFEYFSETQRNKGNFPGRFSGRQFSNSRSEMNVSTLELGDSALYLCASSRGSTNEKLFFGSGTQLSVL.